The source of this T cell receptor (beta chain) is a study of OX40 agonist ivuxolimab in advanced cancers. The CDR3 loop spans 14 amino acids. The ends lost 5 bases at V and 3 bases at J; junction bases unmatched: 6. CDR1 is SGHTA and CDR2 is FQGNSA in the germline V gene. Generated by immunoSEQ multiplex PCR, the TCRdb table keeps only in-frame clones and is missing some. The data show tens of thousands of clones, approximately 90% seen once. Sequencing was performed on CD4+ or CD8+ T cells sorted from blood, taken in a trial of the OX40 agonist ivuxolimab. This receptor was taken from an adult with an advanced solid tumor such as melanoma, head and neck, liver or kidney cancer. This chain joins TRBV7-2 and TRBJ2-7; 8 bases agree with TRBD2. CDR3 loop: CASSVGRGRYEQYF. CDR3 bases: TGTGCCAGCAGCGTCGGGAGGGGTCGCTACGAGCAGTACTTC.